This note documents a single T cell receptor (beta chain) sequence. The antigen remains unidentified. Trimming stripped 0 bases from V and 9 bases from J, with 13 bases between. CDR3 length: 15 residues. Germline CDR1 SGHRS, CDR2 YFSETQ. Primers included in the PCR were 60 Vbeta and 13 Jbeta primers. The repertoire was sequenced with immunoSEQ multiplex PCR; TCRdb's copy has only in-frame clones and lacks some. The table records about 120,000 clones, 80% to 90% of them present only once. These data belong to a study of cytomegalovirus exposure and HLA in healthy donors. Study details: Of roughly 360 genotyped donors, 75% to 90% grouped in the Caucasian-associated ancestry cluster. Broader study findings: In a later analysis, V- and J-gene trimming of beta chains associated with a DCLRE1C missense variant, replicated independently. More clonal expansion characterized HLA-associated TCR beta chains than equally common others in a later analysis.

The receptor was isolated from a man in his forties in good health and CMV-seronegative. The chain links TRBV5-1 to TRBJ1-6; weak D call: TRBD1 (6 bases). The sequenced material came from PBMCs. CDR3 residues: CASSLGQGKSSPLHF. CDR3 DNA sequence: TGCGCCAGCAGCTTGGGGCAGGGGAAGTCTTCACCCCTCCACTTT.